The 20 T cell receptor beta chains below all came from one sample that was sequenced in a study of PD-1 blockade in classical Hodgkin lymphoma. Time point noted: newly diagnosed, previously untreated cHL patient sample. Sequenced by immunoSEQ multiplex PCR; TCRdb stores in-frame clones only, minus some. Of 25,000 to 35,000 clones listed, approximately 94% are singletons. Sequencing was carried out using peripheral blood mononuclear cells (PBMCs). The receptors derive from a human donor with classical Hodgkin lymphoma.

The CDR3 here is CSVEIPQGARANVLTF. CDR3 DNA sequence: TGCAGCGTCGAAATACCACAGGGGGCTAGGGCCAACGTCCTGACTTTC. This chain connects TRBV29-1 to TRBJ2-6; 9 bases align to TRBD1. Trimming at V came to 6 bases and at J to 5 bases, leaving 11 bases not matched to a gene. Germline CDR1 reads SQVTM; CDR2 reads ANQGSEA. This CDR3 region has 16 residues.

The rearrangement joins TRBV28 to TRBJ2-3, with D possibly being TRBD2 (5 bases). This CDR3 region has 15 residues. In germline, CDR1 is MDHEN, CDR2 SYDVKM. V was pared by 5 bases and J by 5 bases, with 17 bases between. The CDR3 region is CASSTPRGSGDTQYF. The CDR3 DNA is TGTGCCAGCAGTACACCTCGAGGGAGTGGAGATACGCAGTATTTT. Looking up the rest from reference TRBV28 and TRBJ2-3 gives the full variable domain: DVKVTQSSRYLVKRTGEKVFLECVQDMDHENMFWYRQDPGLGLRLIYFSYDVKMKEKGDIPEGYSVSREKKERFSLILESASTNQTSMYLCASSTPRGSGDTQYFGPGTRLTVL.

This CDR3 is CASSPPGSGANVLTF. DNA of the CDR3: TGTGCCAGCTCACCCCCTGGCTCTGGGGCCAACGTCCTGACTTTC. The chain recombines TRBV18 with TRBJ2-6; D unclear. CDR3 size: 15 residues. Trimming stripped 3 bases from V and 0 bases from J, with 6 bases between. Germline loops: CDR1 KGHSH, CDR2 LQKENI.

The CDR3, as DNA: TGTGCCAGTAGTCTACCCTCCGGCGGGACGGAGATCGCCGGGGAGCTGTTTTTT. As protein: CASSLPSGGTEIAGELFF. This chain connects TRBV19 to TRBJ2-2, with D possibly matching TRBD2 (6 bases). There are 18 residues in the CDR3. Germline V gives CDR1 LNHDA, CDR2 SQIVND (reference sequence). The germline V and J ends were trimmed by 5 bases and 6 bases, with 25 bases remaining between them. Full variable domain (outside the CDR3, taken from reference TRBV19 and TRBJ2-2): DGGITQSPKYLFRKEGQNVTLSCEQNLNHDAMYWYRQDPGQGLRLIYYSQIVNDFQKGDIAEGYSVSREKKESFPLTVTSAQKNPTAFYLCASSLPSGGTEIAGELFFGEGSRLTVL.

This clone was seen only once. The J gene is TRBJ2-1, the V gene TRBV7-9; TRBD2 is a possible D gene (6 bases). CDR3 length: 11 residues. Germline-derived CDR1 and CDR2 are SEHNR and FQNEAQ (reference sequence). The germline V and J ends were trimmed by 1 base and 15 bases, with 10 bases remaining between them. The chain's CDR3 is CASSLGGGPFF. The CDR3 coding sequence is TGTGCCAGCAGCTTAGGGGGAGGCCCGTTCTTC.

The rearrangement joins TRBV5-1 to TRBJ1-4, with no clear D. Germline CDR1 reads SGHRS; CDR2 reads YFSETQ. CDR3 length: 14 amino acids. V shed 0 bases and J shed 8 bases, with 11 bases lying between them. In DNA, the CDR3 is TGCGCCAGCAGCTTGGTAAGCGAAGGAGAAAAACTGTTTTTT. Protein product: CASSLVSEGEKLFF.

The V and J genes are TRBV28 and TRBJ1-5; unclear D gene. Germline V gene data show CDR1 as MDHEN and CDR2 as SYDVKM. The V gene lost 4 bases and the J gene lost 2 bases, with 9 bases spanning the gap. The CDR3 extends over 14 amino acids. The CDR3 bases are TGTGCCAGCAGTTACCCAGTAGGCAATCAGCCCCAGCATTTT. Its protein is CASSYPVGNQPQHF.

This clone was observed once. The chain links TRBV4-2 to TRBJ2-7; 10 bases agree with TRBD1. CDR3 length: 17 residues. Germline CDR1 reads LGHNA; CDR2 reads YNFKEQ. V was clipped by 5 bases and J by 4 bases; unmatched bases: 14. This chain's CDR3 is CASSLHPGQGSPYEQYF. The DNA of the CDR3 is TGTGCCAGCAGCTTGCACCCGGGACAGGGGTCTCCGTACGAGCAGTACTTC.

V gene TRBV30 combines with J gene TRBJ2-7; TRBD2 agrees at 7 bases. Germline V CDR1 and CDR2: GTSNPN, SVGIG (reference sequence). J was trimmed by 3 bases and V by 1 base; bases with no gene match: 6. The length of the CDR3 is 14 residues. The CDR3 loop is CAWSDPSGYYEQYF. CDR3 bases: TGTGCCTGGAGTGATCCTAGCGGTTACTACGAGCAGTACTTC.

The chain employs TRBV29-1 and TRBJ2-5; maybe TRBD1 (5 bases). CDR1 is SQVTM and CDR2 is ANQGSEA in the germline V gene. Trimming removed 3 bases from V and 1 base from J, with 12 bases in between. The CDR3 has 14 residues. The CDR3, as DNA: TGCAGCGTTGATTCTCGCAGGGTCCAAGAGACCCAGTACTTC. Amino acid sequence: CSVDSRRVQETQYF.

The chain links TRBV18 to TRBJ2-2; D is tentatively TRBD1 or TRBD2 (6 bases each). In germline, CDR1 is KGHSH, CDR2 LQKENI. Trimming shortened V by 0 bases and J by 6 bases, and 26 bases separated the two germline ends. CDR3 size: 20 residues. CDR3 sequence: CASSPPMGDGGRPPAGELFF. For the CDR3, the DNA is TGTGCCAGCTCACCACCGATGGGGGACGGGGGCAGGCCCCCCGCCGGGGAGCTGTTTTTT.

This chain uses TRBV5-4 with TRBJ2-7; D might be TRBD1 (6 bases). CDR3 size: 15 residues. Germline CDR1 is SGHNT and CDR2 is YYREEE (reference sequence). Trimming removed 0 bases at V and 5 bases at J, with 15 bases between. CDR3 protein: CASSLDRAQVHEQYF. The DNA of the CDR3 is TGTGCCAGCAGCTTGGACAGGGCTCAAGTCCACGAGCAGTACTTC.

The CDR3 region is CASSDKGGISNEQFF. CDR3 DNA: TGTGCCAGCTCGGACAAGGGAGGGATATCTAATGAGCAGTTCTTC. V and J are TRBV18 and TRBJ2-1; 7 bases are shared with TRBD2. V was clipped by 6 bases and J by 7 bases; unmatched bases: 12. Per the germline V gene, CDR1 is KGHSH and CDR2 is LQKENI. There are 15 residues in the CDR3.

This rearrangement joins TRBV27 to TRBJ2-7; D is possibly TRBD2 (6 bases). Between the trimmed V and J ends, which lost 6 bases and 2 bases, there was a span of 14 bases. Germline CDR1 reads MNHEY; CDR2 reads SMNVEV (reference sequence). The CDR3 runs 14 residues. DNA of the CDR3: TGTGCCAGCAGGGGTCTAGCGCGAACCTACGAGCAGTACTTC. Translated, it gives CASRGLARTYEQYF.

The chain uses TRBV5-6 and TRBJ2-1, with D maybe TRBD2 (5 bases). This CDR3 spans 14 amino acids. The germline V gene has CDR1 SGHDT and CDR2 YYEEEE. Trimming stripped 2 bases from V and 1 base from J, with 7 bases between. The CDR3 region has the DNA TGTGCCAGCAGCTTTAGCGATTCCTACAATGAGCAGTTCTTC. It codes for CASSFSDSYNEQFF.

The chain combines TRBV15 with TRBJ2-1; D is tentatively TRBD1 or TRBD2 (5 bases each). This CDR3 comprises 15 residues. Per germline, CDR1 LNHNV and CDR2 YYDKDF (reference sequence). Trimming stripped 1 base from V and 1 base from J, with 8 bases between. As DNA, the CDR3 is TGTGCCACCAGCAGAGGGGGGAGTTCCTACAATGAGCAGTTCTTC. It encodes CATSRGGSSYNEQFF.

The chain is built from TRBV27 and TRBJ2-1, with D tentatively TRBD2 (6 bases). Trimming left V 8 bases short and J 6 bases short, with 17 bases between. The CDR3 loop spans 14 amino acids. CDR1 and CDR2 from the germline V gene are MNHEY and SMNVEV (reference sequence). The CDR3 coding sequence is TGTGCCAGCGGCCTTGGGGCGGGAACCAATGAGCAGTTCTTC. Amino acids: CASGLGAGTNEQFF.

V is TRBV4-1 and J is TRBJ2-3; possibly TRBD1 for D (5 bases). Germline CDR1 and CDR2: MGHRA and YSYEKL. V lost 7 bases and J 0 bases, leaving 14 bases between the germline ends. There are 15 residues in the CDR3. CDR3 amino acids: CASTDRTKSTDTQYF. The CDR3 nucleotides are TGCGCCAGCACAGACAGAACTAAAAGCACAGATACGCAGTATTTT.

This chain uses TRBV4-2 with TRBJ2-2; 8 positions agree with TRBD2. The CDR3 loop spans 18 amino acids. V was pared by 3 bases and J by 1 base, with 10 bases of the junction left unmatched. CDR1 is LGHNA, CDR2 YNFKEQ, per germline. This chain's CDR3 is CASSHKRGGVVNTGELFF. DNA of the CDR3: TGTGCCAGCAGCCATAAACGGGGGGGCGTCGTGAACACCGGGGAGCTGTTTTTT.

This chain links TRBV6-1 with TRBJ2-2; tentatively, D is TRBD1 (5 bases). Germline-derived CDR1 and CDR2 are MNHNS and SASEGT. V lost 3 bases to trimming and J lost 1 base, with 9 bases between them. The CDR3 runs to 15 residues. CDR3 sequence: CASSDRAGNTGELFF. In DNA form, the CDR3 reads TGTGCCAGCAGTGACAGGGCAGGGAACACCGGGGAGCTGTTTTTT.